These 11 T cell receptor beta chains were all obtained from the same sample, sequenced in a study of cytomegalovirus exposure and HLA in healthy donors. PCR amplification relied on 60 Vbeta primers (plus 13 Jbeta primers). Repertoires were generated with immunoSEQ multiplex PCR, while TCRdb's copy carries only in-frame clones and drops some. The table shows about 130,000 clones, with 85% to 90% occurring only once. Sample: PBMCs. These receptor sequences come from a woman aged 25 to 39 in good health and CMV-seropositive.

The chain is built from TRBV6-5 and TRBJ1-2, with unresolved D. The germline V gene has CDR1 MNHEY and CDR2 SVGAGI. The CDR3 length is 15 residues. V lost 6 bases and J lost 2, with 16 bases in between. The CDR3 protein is CASSPSRGGNYGYTF. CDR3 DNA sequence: TGTGCCAGCAGCCCCTCCCGGGGAGGGAACTATGGCTACACCTTC.

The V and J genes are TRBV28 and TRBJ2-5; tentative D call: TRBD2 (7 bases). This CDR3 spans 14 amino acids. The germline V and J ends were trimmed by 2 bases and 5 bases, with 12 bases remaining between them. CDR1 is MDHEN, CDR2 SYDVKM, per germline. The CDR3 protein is CASSLPRGAETQYF. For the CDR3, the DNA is TGTGCCAGCAGTTTACCTCGGGGGGCCGAGACCCAGTACTTC.

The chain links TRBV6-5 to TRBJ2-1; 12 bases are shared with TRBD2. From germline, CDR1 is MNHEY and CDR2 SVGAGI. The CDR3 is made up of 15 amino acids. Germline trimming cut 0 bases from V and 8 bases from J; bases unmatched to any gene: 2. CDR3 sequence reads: CASSYSTSGGYEQFF. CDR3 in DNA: TGTGCCAGCAGTTACTCGACTAGCGGGGGCTATGAGCAGTTCTTC.

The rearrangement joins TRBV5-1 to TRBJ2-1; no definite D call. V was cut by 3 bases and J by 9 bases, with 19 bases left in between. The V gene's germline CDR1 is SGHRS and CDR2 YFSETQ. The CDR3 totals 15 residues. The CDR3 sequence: CASSSPQRSYGEQFF. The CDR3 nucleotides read TGCGCCAGCAGCTCCCCTCAGAGGTCCTACGGTGAGCAGTTCTTC.

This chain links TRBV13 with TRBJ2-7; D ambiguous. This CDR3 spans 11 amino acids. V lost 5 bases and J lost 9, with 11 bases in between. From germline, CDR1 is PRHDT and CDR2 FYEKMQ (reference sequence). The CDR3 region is CASSVDGGQYF. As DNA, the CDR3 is TGTGCCAGCAGCGTGGATGGCGGGCAGTACTTC.

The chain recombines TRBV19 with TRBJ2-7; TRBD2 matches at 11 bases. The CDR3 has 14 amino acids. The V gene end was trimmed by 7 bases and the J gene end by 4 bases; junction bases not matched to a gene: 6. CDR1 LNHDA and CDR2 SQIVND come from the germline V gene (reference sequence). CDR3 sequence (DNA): TGTGCCAGTACTCCTAGCGGGAGGCTTTACGAGCAGTACTTC. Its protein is CASTPSGRLYEQYF.

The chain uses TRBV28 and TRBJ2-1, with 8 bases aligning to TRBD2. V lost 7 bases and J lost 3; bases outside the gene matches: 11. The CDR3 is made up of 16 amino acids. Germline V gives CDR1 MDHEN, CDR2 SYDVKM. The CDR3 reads CASTLRGLAGYNEQFF. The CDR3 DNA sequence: TGTGCCAGCACCCTCCGGGGGCTAGCGGGCTACAATGAGCAGTTCTTC.

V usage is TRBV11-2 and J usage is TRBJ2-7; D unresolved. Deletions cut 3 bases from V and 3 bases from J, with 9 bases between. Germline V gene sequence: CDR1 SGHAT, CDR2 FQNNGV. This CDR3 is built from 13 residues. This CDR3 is CASSLRLYYEQYF. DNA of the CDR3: TGTGCCAGCAGCTTGCGACTTTACTACGAGCAGTACTTC.

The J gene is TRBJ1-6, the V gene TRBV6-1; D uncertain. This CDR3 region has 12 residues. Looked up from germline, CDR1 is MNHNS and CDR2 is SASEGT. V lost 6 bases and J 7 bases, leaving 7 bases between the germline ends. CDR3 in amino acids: CASRGGNSPLHF. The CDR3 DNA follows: TGTGCCAGCAGGGGAGGCAATTCACCCCTCCACTTT.

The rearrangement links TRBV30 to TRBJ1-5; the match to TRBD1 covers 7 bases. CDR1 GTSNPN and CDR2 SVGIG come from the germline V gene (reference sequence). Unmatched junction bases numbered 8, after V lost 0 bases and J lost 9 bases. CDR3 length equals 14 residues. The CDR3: CAWSVGTAGGPQHF. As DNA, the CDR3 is TGTGCCTGGAGTGTCGGGACAGCTGGGGGGCCCCAGCATTTT.

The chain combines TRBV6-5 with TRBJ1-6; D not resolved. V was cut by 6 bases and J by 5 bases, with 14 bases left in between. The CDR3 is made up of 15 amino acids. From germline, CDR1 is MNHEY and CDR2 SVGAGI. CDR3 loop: CASSQRASHNSPLHF. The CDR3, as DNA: TGTGCCAGCAGCCAGCGGGCCTCACATAATTCACCCCTCCACTTT.